This T cell receptor (beta chain) was profiled in a study of identical twins. Study-wide results and limits: Cross-sectional statistics underpinned the conclusions; the same donors were not followed. It was out-of-frame TCR alpha sharing in monozygotic twins that models underestimated. Potential partial confounding of zero-insertion analyses by invariant MAIT and iNKT cells was noted. Memory repertoires lacked the insertion deficit that abundant cord blood beta clonotypes showed.

The V and J ends lost 5 bases and 7 bases respectively, with 21 bases between them. Germline assignment: CDR1 MNHNY and CDR2 SVGAGI (reference sequence). The CDR3 totals 15 residues. Each CDR3 protein is one row after TCRdb ran MiXCR on the 5' RACE reads. The data show more than 1.5 million distinct CDR3 sequences, roughly a third seen once. As for this clonotype: Its antigen remains unknown.

The source is a newborn girl in good health. This chain connects TRBV6-6 to TRBJ2-7; TRBD1 is a possible D gene (5 bases). Input material: cord blood. The CDR3 here is CASSADIQVYNEQYF. The CDR3, as DNA: TGTGCCAGCAGTGCGGACATCCAAGTATACAATGAGCAGTACTTC.